What follows is one T cell receptor beta chain and its context. These data originate in a study of control samples from healthy donors and cancer patients. This CDR3 is built from 17 residues. Germline CDR1 MNHEY, CDR2 SMNVEV (reference sequence). Trimming took 5 bases from V and 5 from J; bases not matched to a gene: 12. Generated by immunoSEQ multiplex PCR, the TCRdb table keeps only in-frame clones and is missing some. The repertoire holds about 120,000 clones, with around 90% as singletons. This TCR was sampled from a young man in good health. This chain joins TRBV27 and TRBJ2-1; 10 nucleotides line up with TRBD2. The material sequenced was blood. The CDR3 nucleotides read TGTGCCAGCAGTCCCACAGAGCGGGGGGGCCGAAACAATGAGCAGTTCTTC. Translated, it gives CASSPTERGGRNNEQFF.